These 21 T cell receptor beta chains were all obtained from the same sample, sequenced in a study of technical replicates of blood from several donors. Clones were read by immunoSEQ multiplex PCR, and TCRdb kept only the in-frame ones, dropping some. The top ten clones hold less than 0.5% of a sample with roughly 80,000 clones, 75% to 90% of them seen once. The source material was T cells isolated from PBMCs. All receptors derive from a human donor in good health.

The rearrangement links TRBV6-5 to TRBJ2-1; no clear D gene. The CDR3 extends over 15 amino acids. Trimming removed 4 bases at V and 6 bases at J, with 16 bases between. Germline assignment: CDR1 MNHEY and CDR2 SVGAGI. The CDR3 reads CASSFYSERSNEQFF. CDR3 in DNA: TGTGCCAGCAGTTTCTACTCTGAGAGGAGCAATGAGCAGTTCTTC.

Remarks on this clone: This sample also contains other DNA sequences that code for the same CDR3. The J gene is TRBJ2-7, the V gene TRBV11-3, with no clear D. CDR1 is SGHNT and CDR2 is YENEEA in the germline V gene. The CDR3 has 13 amino acids. V was trimmed by 1 base and J by 4 bases, leaving 8 bases between them. The CDR3 sequence: CASSLASGYEQYF. The CDR3 coding sequence is TGTGCCAGCAGCTTAGCCTCAGGATACGAGCAGTACTTC.

The chain is built from TRBV4-1 and TRBJ2-1, with 7 positions matching TRBD1. Trimming cost V 1 base and J 0 bases; bases outside gene matches: 6. The CDR3 loop spans 17 amino acids. Per the germline V gene, CDR1 is MGHRA and CDR2 is YSYEKL. The CDR3 spells CASSQGRGQNSYNEQFF. The CDR3 nucleotides read TGCGCCAGCAGCCAAGGTAGGGGGCAAAACTCCTACAATGAGCAGTTCTTC.

The CDR3: CASSQGAETGEAFF. In nucleotides, the CDR3 is TGTGCCAGCAGCCAAGGAGCAGAAACGGGGGAAGCTTTCTTT. The J gene is TRBJ1-1, the V gene TRBV4-2; the D is unclear. Trimming stripped 1 base from V and 8 bases from J, with 14 bases between. CDR1 is LGHNA and CDR2 is YNFKEQ in the germline V gene. This CDR3 contains 14 residues.

The V and J genes are TRBV5-1 and TRBJ2-2; 7 bases map to TRBD2. Germline V gene sequence: CDR1 SGHRS, CDR2 YFSETQ. The CDR3 sequence is 15 residues long. Trimming cost V 0 bases and J 5 bases; bases outside gene matches: 4. CDR3 in amino acids: CASSLGLAETGELFF. DNA for the CDR3: TGCGCCAGCAGCTTGGGACTAGCAGAAACCGGGGAGCTGTTTTTT.

The genes are TRBV29-1 and TRBJ1-1; weak D call: TRBD1 (5 bases). With 8 bases removed from V and 0 bases from J, the gap between germline ends came to 13 bases. Germline CDR1 reads SQVTM; CDR2 reads ANQGSEA. This CDR3 region has 13 residues. CDR3: CSSGGAMNTEAFF. CDR3 bases: TGCAGCTCCGGCGGGGCCATGAACACTGAAGCTTTCTTT.

CDR3 in amino acids: CAWTQARETQYF. Written as DNA, the CDR3 is TGTGCCTGGACCCAGGCCCGGGAGACCCAGTACTTC. The rearrangement joins TRBV30 to TRBJ2-5; D is uncertain. V was cut by 4 bases and J by 5 bases, with 11 bases left in between. Germline CDR1 is GTSNPN and CDR2 is SVGIG (reference sequence). The CDR3 is made up of 12 amino acids.

The chain employs TRBV4-1 and TRBJ1-1; 7 bases fit TRBD1. Germline V gene lookup returns CDR1 MGHRA and CDR2 YSYEKL. CDR3 length: 15 amino acids. The junction had 8 bases not matched to a gene; V was cut back by 4 bases and J by 3 bases. CDR3 DNA: TGCGCCAGCAGCCCACTACAGGGGAGGCACACTGAAGCTTTCTTT. This encodes CASSPLQGRHTEAFF.

This chain connects TRBV4-2 to TRBJ1-1; TRBD1 matches 9 bases. Germline values: CDR1 LGHNA, CDR2 YNFKEQ. The trim removed 3 bases at V and 5 bases at J, leaving 10 bases unmatched. CDR3 length equals 16 residues. CDR3 in DNA: TGTGCCAGCAGCCATTTTACCGGGACAGGGAAGACTGAAGCTTTCTTT. It specifies CASSHFTGTGKTEAFF.

CDR3 nucleotide sequence: TGTGCCAGTCGAACAGGGGGAAAGAGTTTTGGCTATGGCTACACCTTC. Translating it yields CASRTGGKSFGYGYTF. The J gene is TRBJ1-2, the V gene TRBV19; 8 positions match TRBD1. CDR3 length: 16 amino acids. After removal of 8 bases from V and 4 bases from J, the junction contained 15 bases not matched to a gene. The V gene's germline CDR1 is LNHDA and CDR2 SQIVND (reference sequence).

The gene calls are TRBV6-5 and TRBJ2-3; 7 positions match TRBD2. With 2 bases clipped from V and 5 bases from J, the junction kept 4 bases outside the gene matches. The germline V gene has CDR1 MNHEY and CDR2 SVGAGI. The CDR3 is made up of 14 amino acids. CDR3 sequence reads: CASSYAGEGDTQYF. In DNA form, the CDR3 reads TGTGCCAGCAGTTACGCGGGAGAGGGAGATACGCAGTATTTT.

The chain uses TRBV4-3 and TRBJ1-2, with 10 bases fitting TRBD1. The CDR3 runs to 20 residues. V dropped 0 bases and J dropped 3; count of bases not matched to a gene: 16. Germline V gives CDR1 LGHNA, CDR2 YSLEER. DNA of the CDR3: TGCGCCAGCAGCCAAGATTTGGATTGGGAAGGGACAGGGGTCTACTATGGCTACACCTTC. As protein: CASSQDLDWEGTGVYYGYTF.

The count of this clone is one. V is TRBV2 and J is TRBJ1-2; D not certain. CDR3 length: 10 amino acids. The germline V and J ends were trimmed by 9 bases and 7 bases, with 9 bases remaining between them. CDR1 and CDR2 from the germline V gene are SNHLY and FYNNEI. The CDR3 bases are TGTGCCAGGGGAGCGGGTGGCTACACCTTC. Translating it yields CARGAGGYTF.

This chain connects TRBV7-2 to TRBJ1-2; D is unresolved. With 4 bases removed from V and 0 bases from J, the gap between germline ends came to 12 bases. The CDR3 runs 15 residues. CDR1 is SGHTA and CDR2 is FQGNSA in the germline V gene. CDR3 residues: CASSSTELANYGYTF. The CDR3 coding sequence is TGTGCCAGCAGCTCGACTGAGTTAGCTAACTATGGCTACACCTTC.

This clone was observed once. The gene calls are TRBV28 and TRBJ1-4; TRBD1 agrees at 9 bases. CDR3 length equals 15 residues. CDR1 is MDHEN and CDR2 is SYDVKM in the germline V gene. V lost 4 bases and J lost 8; bases outside the gene matches: 8. The CDR3 DNA sequence: TGTGCCAGCAGTTCAAATGACAGGGGGGACGAAAAACTGTTTTTT. It encodes CASSSNDRGDEKLFF.

The rearrangement links TRBV6-5 to TRBJ1-5, with TRBD1 identical over 8 bases. This CDR3 region has 16 residues. From germline, CDR1 is MNHEY and CDR2 SVGAGI. V shed 0 bases, J shed 1 base, and the junction held 2 bases outside the gene matches. CDR3 sequence: CASSYSRQGSNQPQHF. The CDR3 DNA reads as TGTGCCAGCAGTTACTCGAGACAGGGGAGCAATCAGCCCCAGCATTTT.

J is TRBJ1-2 and V is TRBV19; no definite D call. Between the trimmed V and J ends, which lost 1 base and 5 bases, there was a span of 5 bases. Germline lookup yields CDR1 LNHDA and CDR2 SQIVND (reference sequence). The CDR3 contains 12 residues. CDR3 region: CASSIAGYGYTF. The CDR3 DNA reads as TGTGCCAGTAGTATAGCAGGATATGGCTACACCTTC.

V gene TRBV2 combines with J gene TRBJ2-1; a weak D match, TRBD2 (6 bases). Between the trimmed V and J ends, which lost 6 bases and 0 bases, there was a span of 15 bases. The CDR3 has 16 residues. CDR1 SNHLY and CDR2 FYNNEI come from the germline V gene. The CDR3 here is CASSGSAGSSYNEQFF. The CDR3 DNA reads TGTGCCAGCAGCGGCTCGGCCGGGAGCTCCTACAATGAGCAGTTCTTC.

On this clone: An end of the junction does not agree with germline; a read error may underlie this. This chain links TRBV7-7 with TRBJ2-7; 8 nucleotides agree with TRBD2. CDR1 is SSHAT and CDR2 is FNYEAQ in the germline V gene (reference sequence). The CDR3 loop spans 15 amino acids. The CDR3 here is CASSPGGERTSEQYF. CDR3 nucleotide sequence: TGTGCTAGCAGCCCGGGGGGGGAGCGGACTTCCGAGCAGTACTTC.

The chain links TRBV30 to TRBJ2-7, with TRBD1 as a possible D gene (5 bases). V was shortened by 0 bases and J by 3 bases, with 6 bases between the two germline ends. Germline assignment: CDR1 GTSNPN and CDR2 SVGIG (reference sequence). The CDR3 is 12 amino acids. Here the CDR3 reads CAWSVQDYEQYF. The CDR3 DNA sequence: TGTGCCTGGAGTGTACAGGACTACGAGCAGTACTTC.

This sequence joins TRBV27 and TRBJ2-2; D gene ambiguous. There are 13 residues in the CDR3. Germline CDR1 MNHEY, CDR2 SMNVEV (reference sequence). Trimming removed 8 bases at V and 4 bases at J, with 11 bases between. CDR3 bases: TGTGCCAGCGGATTCTCGGGCACCGGGGAGCTGTTTTTT. Encoded protein: CASGFSGTGELFF.